The clone carrying this T cell receptor beta chain occurred many times. Its antigen is unknown. Axillary draining lymph nodes of breast cancer patients supplied the node samples. TCRdb recomputed calls from the multiplex PCR reads with MiXCR, one row per CDR3 protein. In the table there are roughly 130,000 distinct CDR3 sequences, about 20% of which are singletons. The data belong to a study of breast tumors, draining lymph nodes, adjacent tissues. Regarding the study as a whole: Luminal-like breast cancer showed significantly greater tumor-nontumor repertoire similarity than basal-like breast cancer did. Most tumor T cells seemingly derive from lymph node, then expand in tumor. The lymph node origin of tumor T cells was framed as consistent with a hypothesis, not demonstrated.

The CDR3 sequence is 13 residues long. Trimming cost V 1 base and J 6 bases, with 9 bases left between them. Germline V gene sequence: CDR1 WNHNN, CDR2 SYGVQD (reference sequence). The receptor's source is a female donor with breast cancer. Some clones in this sample may be carry-over from other donors' samples. The sample comprised axillary lymph node tissue. This chain joins TRBV10-1 and TRBJ1-2; D is perhaps TRBD1 (6 bases). The CDR3 loop is CASSEYRDDGYTF. The DNA of the CDR3 is TGCGCCAGCAGTGAGTACAGGGACGATGGCTACACCTTC.